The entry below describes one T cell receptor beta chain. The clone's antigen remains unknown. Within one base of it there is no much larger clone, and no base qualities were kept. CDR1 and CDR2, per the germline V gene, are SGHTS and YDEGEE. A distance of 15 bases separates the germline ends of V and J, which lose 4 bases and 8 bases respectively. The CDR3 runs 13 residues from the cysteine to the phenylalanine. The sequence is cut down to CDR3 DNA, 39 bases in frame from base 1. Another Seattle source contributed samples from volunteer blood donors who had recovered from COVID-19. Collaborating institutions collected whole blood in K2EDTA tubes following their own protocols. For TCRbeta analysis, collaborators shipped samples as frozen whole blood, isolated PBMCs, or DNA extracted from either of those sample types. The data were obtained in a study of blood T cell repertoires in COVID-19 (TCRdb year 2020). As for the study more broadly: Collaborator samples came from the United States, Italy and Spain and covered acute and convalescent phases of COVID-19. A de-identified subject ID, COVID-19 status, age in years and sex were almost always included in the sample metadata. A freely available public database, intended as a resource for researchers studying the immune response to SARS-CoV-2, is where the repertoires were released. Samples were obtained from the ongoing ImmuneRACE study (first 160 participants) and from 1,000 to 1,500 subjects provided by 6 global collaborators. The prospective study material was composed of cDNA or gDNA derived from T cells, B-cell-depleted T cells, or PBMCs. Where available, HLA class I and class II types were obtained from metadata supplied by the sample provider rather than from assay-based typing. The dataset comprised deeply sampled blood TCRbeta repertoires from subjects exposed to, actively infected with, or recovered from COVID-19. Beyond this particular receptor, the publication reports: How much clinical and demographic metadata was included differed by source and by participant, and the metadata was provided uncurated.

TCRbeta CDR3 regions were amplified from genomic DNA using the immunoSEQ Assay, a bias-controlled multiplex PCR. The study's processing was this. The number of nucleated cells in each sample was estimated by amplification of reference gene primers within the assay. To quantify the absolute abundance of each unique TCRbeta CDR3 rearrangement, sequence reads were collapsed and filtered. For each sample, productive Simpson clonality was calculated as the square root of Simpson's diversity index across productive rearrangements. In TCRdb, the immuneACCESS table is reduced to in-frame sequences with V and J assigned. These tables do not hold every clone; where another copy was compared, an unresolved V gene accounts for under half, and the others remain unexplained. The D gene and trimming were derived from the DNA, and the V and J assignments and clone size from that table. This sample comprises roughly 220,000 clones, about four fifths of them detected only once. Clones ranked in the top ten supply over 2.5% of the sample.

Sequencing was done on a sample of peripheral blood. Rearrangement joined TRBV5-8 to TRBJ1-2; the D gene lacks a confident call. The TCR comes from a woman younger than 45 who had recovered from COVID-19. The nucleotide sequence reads TGTGCCAGCAGCAAACTTTTGTCAGGAGGCTACACCTTC. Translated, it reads CASSKLLSGGYTF.